These 21 T cell receptor beta chains were sequenced from one sample in a study of cytomegalovirus exposure and HLA in healthy donors (dated by TCRdb to the late 2010s). Libraries were constructed by the immunoSEQ multiplex PCR assay. Entries here come from immuneACCESS through TCRdb and include only in-frame sequences with V and J called. Some clones fail to appear in such tables; in the studies checked, an unresolved V gene covers under half of the shortfall, and the cause of the remainder is unknown. Present in this sample are 59,000 or so clones, 85% to 90% of which were seen just once. Of the sample, about 16% is held by the ten largest clones. The source material was PBMCs. The source is a woman younger than 30 in good health and CMV-seronegative.

This sequence joins TRBV28 and TRBJ1-2; a possible D gene is TRBD1 (6 bases). This CDR3 contains 14 residues. CDR1 is MDHEN and CDR2 is SYDVKM in the germline V gene. The V and J ends lost 6 bases and 7 bases respectively, with 18 bases between them. DNA for the CDR3: TGTGCCAGCAGCCTCGCCCAAGGGGGGGTTGGCTACACCTTC. This gives the protein CASSLAQGGVGYTF.

This sequence joins TRBV6-6 and TRBJ2-7; 8 nucleotides agree with TRBD2. The length of the CDR3 is 15 residues. CDR1 and CDR2 (germline): MNHNY, SVGAGI (reference sequence). The trim removed 2 bases at V and 2 bases at J, leaving 5 bases unmatched. Here the CDR3 reads CASSYGGGRPYEQYF. CDR3 nucleotides: TGTGCCAGCAGTTACGGTGGCGGGAGGCCCTACGAGCAGTACTTC.

This chain links TRBV4-1 with TRBJ2-6, with D perhaps TRBD1 (6 bases). V was clipped by 4 bases and J by 1 base, with 23 bases between them. The CDR3 loop spans 20 amino acids. Germline CDR1 and CDR2: MGHRA and YSYEKL. The CDR3 DNA follows: TGCGCCAGCAGCCTTCCAACCTCAGGGGACACCCTTTCTGGGGCCAACGTCCTGACTTTC. As protein: CASSLPTSGDTLSGANVLTF.

The V call is TRBV5-6, the J call TRBJ2-7; 9 bases are shared with TRBD1. The trim removed 4 bases at V and 5 bases at J, leaving 10 bases unmatched. Germline V gene sequence: CDR1 SGHDT, CDR2 YYEEEE. The CDR3 extends over 15 amino acids. The CDR3 bases are TGTGCCAGCAGCGGGGTCGGGACAGGGAGTAACGAGCAGTACTTC. It specifies CASSGVGTGSNEQYF.

The gene calls are TRBV5-6 and TRBJ2-7; D is perhaps TRBD1 (5 bases). V was pared by 2 bases and J by 0 bases, with 9 bases between. The V gene's germline CDR1 is SGHDT and CDR2 YYEEEE. The CDR3 covers 14 residues. This chain's CDR3 is CASSFRQSSYEQYF. The CDR3 region has the DNA TGTGCCAGCAGCTTTAGACAGAGCTCCTACGAGCAGTACTTC.

The chain is built from TRBV5-8 and TRBJ2-1; the D is unclear. CDR3 length: 11 residues. Germline V CDR1 and CDR2: SGHTS, YDEGEE. V lost 4 bases and J 8 bases, leaving 7 bases between the germline ends. CDR3: CASSLYDEQFF. The CDR3 region has the DNA TGTGCCAGCAGCCTATACGATGAGCAGTTCTTC.

With respect to this clone: This same CDR3 is encoded by further DNA sequences in the sample. The V call is TRBV29-1, the J call TRBJ1-5; 8 nucleotides match TRBD1. This CDR3 has 14 amino acids. V dropped 6 bases and J dropped 0; count of bases not matched to a gene: 4. Germline-derived CDR1 and CDR2 are SQVTM and ANQGSEA. The CDR3 loop reads CSVGTGYSNQPQHF. Written as DNA, the CDR3 is TGCAGCGTCGGGACAGGTTATAGCAATCAGCCCCAGCATTTT.

The J gene is TRBJ1-1, the V gene TRBV5-1; possible D gene TRBD1, 6 bases. This CDR3 is built from 18 residues. Germline V gene lookup returns CDR1 SGHRS and CDR2 YFSETQ. Trimming took 0 bases from V and 4 from J, leaving 22 bases between them. CDR3 coding DNA: TGCGCCAGCAGCTTGGCCCTAATAATAACAGGGCCGGGCACTGAAGCTTTCTTT. Residues: CASSLALIITGPGTEAFF.

The V call is TRBV30, the J call TRBJ2-5; TRBD2 matches at 7 bases. Germline-derived CDR1 and CDR2 are GTSNPN and SVGIG (reference sequence). V lost 7 bases and J lost 1; bases outside the gene matches: 12. The CDR3 is 15 amino acids. The CDR3 loop is CASHGRGTIQETQYF. CDR3 nucleotide sequence: TGTGCCTCCCATGGGCGGGGGACCATCCAAGAGACCCAGTACTTC.

V usage is TRBV15 and J usage is TRBJ2-5, with a possible D match to TRBD2 (6 bases). CDR1 LNHNV and CDR2 YYDKDF come from the germline V gene (reference sequence). The CDR3 loop spans 14 amino acids. Trimming removed 1 base from V and 4 bases from J, with 10 bases in between. CDR3 in amino acids: CATSRGRLGETQYF. CDR3 DNA: TGTGCCACCAGCAGAGGCAGACTAGGAGAGACCCAGTACTTC.

The chain couples TRBV7-9 to TRBJ1-2, with unresolved D. Germline V gene sequence: CDR1 SEHNR, CDR2 FQNEAQ (reference sequence). Trimming took 5 bases from V and 5 from J, leaving 15 bases between them. The CDR3 has 14 amino acids. CDR3 nucleotide sequence: TGTGCCAGCAGCACCCATGGAGCCGGGTATGGCTACACCTTC. Protein product: CASSTHGAGYGYTF.

The count of this clone is one. The chain links TRBV5-4 to TRBJ2-3, with TRBD2 identical over 9 bases. V trimming: 0 bases; J trimming: 9 bases; junction bases outside the gene matches: 11. Looked up from germline, CDR1 is SGHNT and CDR2 is YYREEE (reference sequence). CDR3 length equals 16 residues. The CDR3, as DNA: TGTGCCAGCAGCTTGGTTGTAGCGGGAGAGGGAGCGACGCAGTATTTT. It codes for CASSLVVAGEGATQYF. Together with reference TRBV5-4 and TRBJ2-3, the CDR3 gives the full variable domain: ETGVTQSPTHLIKTRGQQVTLRCSSQSGHNTVSWYQQALGQGPQFIFQYYREEENGRGNFPPRFSGLQFPNYSSELNVNALELDDSALYLCASSLVVAGEGATQYFGPGTRLTVL.

The chain combines TRBV27 with TRBJ2-7, with 9 bases matching TRBD1. The trim removed 5 bases at V and 5 bases at J, leaving 7 bases unmatched. The germline CDR1 and CDR2 sequences are MNHEY and SMNVEV (reference sequence). The CDR3 runs 14 residues. The CDR3 DNA reads TGTGCCAGCAGTCATCCGGGACAGGGCCACGAGCAGTACTTC. It specifies CASSHPGQGHEQYF.

The chain recombines TRBV19 with TRBJ1-5; D is undetermined. V dropped 5 bases and J dropped 3 bases, with 11 bases sitting between them. The CDR3 contains 14 residues. The germline gives CDR1 LNHDA, CDR2 SQIVND (reference sequence). The CDR3 sequence: CASSPLNPNQPQHF. In nucleotides, the CDR3 is TGTGCCAGTAGTCCCCTAAATCCCAATCAGCCCCAGCATTTT.

The V and J genes are TRBV19 and TRBJ2-6, with 8 bases lining up with TRBD1. The ends lost 6 bases at V and 0 bases at J; junction bases unmatched: 10. There are 18 residues in the CDR3. Germline V gene data show CDR1 as LNHDA and CDR2 as SQIVND (reference sequence). CDR3 protein: CASREPRDRRSGANVLTF. The CDR3 DNA follows: TGTGCCAGTAGGGAACCTCGGGACAGGCGCTCTGGGGCCAACGTCCTGACTTTC.

J is TRBJ2-4 and V is TRBV7-9, with 10 nucleotides matching TRBD1. The CDR3 is made up of 15 amino acids. Trimming at V came to 5 bases and at J to 4 bases, leaving 5 bases not matched to a gene. The germline V gene has CDR1 SEHNR and CDR2 FQNEAQ (reference sequence). The CDR3 region has the DNA TGTGCCAGCAGCCCGACAGGGGGCGGGAAAAACATTCAGTACTTC. This translates into CASSPTGGGKNIQYF.

The rearrangement links TRBV7-9 to TRBJ1-1; D ambiguous. CDR3 length equals 13 residues. Germline V gives CDR1 SEHNR, CDR2 FQNEAQ (reference sequence). V was clipped by 7 bases and J by 0 bases, with 9 bases between them. The DNA for the CDR3 is TGTGCCAGCAAAGTCAGTTTGAACACTGAAGCTTTCTTT. This codes for CASKVSLNTEAFF. Full variable domain (missing parts from reference TRBV7-9 and TRBJ1-1): DTGVSQNPRHKITKRGQNVTFRCDPISEHNRLYWYRQTLGQGPEFLTYFQNEAQLEKSRLLSDRFSAERPKGSFSTLEIQRTEQGDSAMYLCASKVSLNTEAFFGQGTRLTVV.

The chain combines TRBV7-8 with TRBJ1-2; no firm D call. The V end was cut by 2 bases, the J end by 3 bases, with 7 bases between. Germline CDR1 and CDR2: SGHVS and FQNEAQ. The CDR3 covers 13 residues. The chain's CDR3 is CASSLSRDYGYTF. CDR3 nucleotide sequence: TGTGCCAGCAGCTTATCGAGAGACTATGGCTACACCTTC.

This chain links TRBV4-1 with TRBJ1-2; TRBD1 might be the D (5 bases). Germline loops: CDR1 MGHRA, CDR2 YSYEKL. This CDR3 spans 13 amino acids. Between the trimmed V and J ends, which lost 4 bases and 3 bases, there was a span of 9 bases. CDR3 region: CASSLGEDYGYTF. The DNA for the CDR3 is TGCGCCAGCAGCCTGGGGGAGGACTATGGCTACACCTTC.

V and J are TRBV19 and TRBJ2-5, with 10 bases that match TRBD2. Germline V lookup: CDR1 LNHDA, CDR2 SQIVND (reference sequence). J lost 5 bases, V lost 3 bases, and 12 bases had no gene match. The CDR3 contains 17 residues. CDR3 DNA: TGTGCCAGTAGTATTACAAGCGGGAGGGCCTTTGAGGAGACCCAGTACTTC. It yields the protein CASSITSGRAFEETQYF.

The chain recombines TRBV7-2 with TRBJ1-5; 9 nucleotides align to TRBD1. Germline CDR1 SGHTA, CDR2 FQGNSA. J lost 5 bases, V lost 1 base, and 0 bases had no gene match. The length of the CDR3 is 14 residues. CDR3: CASSLGQGDQPQHF. The CDR3 DNA is TGTGCCAGCAGCTTAGGACAGGGGGATCAGCCCCAGCATTTT.